A single sample gave rise to the 27 T cell receptor beta chains below, sequenced in a study of beta chain features in type 1 diabetes. The entirety of the isolated RNA underwent reverse transcription, so expressed TCRB transcripts were sequenced. Measured with immunoSEQ multiplex PCR; TCRdb has only the in-frame clones, and not every one. The table shows 30,000 to 45,000 clones, with around 64% occurring only once. Sample: Tregs from blood. These receptors all come from a woman aged 25 to 39 in good health.

This clone was observed a few times. The chain links TRBV28 to TRBJ2-1, with TRBD2 matching over 13 bases. V gave up 5 bases and J gave up 8 bases; unmatched junction bases: 9. Germline V gene sequence: CDR1 MDHEN, CDR2 SYDVKM. This CDR3 spans 16 amino acids. The CDR3 protein is CASSVGTSGTLDEQFF. The DNA of the CDR3 is TGTGCCAGCAGTGTGGGGACTAGCGGGACCTTGGATGAGCAGTTCTTC.

As for this clone: This may be a read error, as it is one base from a much larger clone. Other nucleotide sequences from this sample produce the same CDR3. The gene calls are TRBV4-1 and TRBJ1-5; no clear D gene. Germline CDR1 reads MGHRA; CDR2 reads YSYEKL. With 0 bases removed from V and 3 bases from J, the gap between germline ends came to 9 bases. The CDR3 sequence is 15 residues long. CDR3 bases: TGCGCCAGCAGCCAAGACGCGGGATACAATCAGCCCCAGCATTTT. Protein product: CASSQDAGYNQPQHF.

The V call is TRBV28, the J call TRBJ1-6; 10 nucleotides agree with TRBD1. J gave up 9 bases and V 7 bases, and 6 bases lay outside the gene matches. Germline CDR1 MDHEN, CDR2 SYDVKM. This CDR3 has 14 residues. CDR3 in amino acids: CASIRDRGVSPLHF. As DNA, the CDR3 is TGTGCCAGCATAAGGGACAGGGGTGTTTCACCCCTCCACTTT.

CDR3 loop: CASSSDREAGYTF. The CDR3 bases are TGTGCCAGCAGTTCAGACAGGGAAGCTGGCTACACCTTC. J is TRBJ1-2 and V is TRBV27; 7 bases fit TRBD1. Per germline, CDR1 MNHEY and CDR2 SMNVEV (reference sequence). V dropped 4 bases and J dropped 7; count of bases not matched to a gene: 6. The CDR3 totals 13 residues.

This chain links TRBV7-2 with TRBJ1-1, with 8 nucleotides matching TRBD1. The CDR3 has 15 residues. Trimming took 5 bases from V and 4 from J; bases not matched to a gene: 9. The germline V gene encodes CDR1 SGHTA and CDR2 FQGNSA. CDR3 protein: CASSDMDRVATEAFF. The CDR3 nucleotides are TGTGCCAGCAGCGATATGGACAGGGTTGCCACTGAAGCTTTCTTT.

J is TRBJ2-2 and V is TRBV7-9; 8 positions match TRBD2. Germline V lookup: CDR1 SEHNR, CDR2 FQNEAQ (reference sequence). The CDR3 is 16 residues long. Trimming removed 4 bases from V and 0 bases from J; junction bases left unmatched: 4. CDR3: CASSSPGLANTGELFF. CDR3 coding DNA: TGTGCCAGCAGCTCCCCGGGACTAGCGAACACCGGGGAGCTGTTTTTT.

Concerning this clone itself: The CDR3 does not close with the conserved phenylalanine or tryptophan, likely indicating a read error. The CDR3 DNA follows: TGTGCCAGCAGCGAGGAGTATAATTCACCCCTCCACTCT. Translation: CASSEEYNSPLHS. The chain recombines TRBV2 with TRBJ1-6; D is unclear. This CDR3 has 13 amino acids. Trimming removed 6 bases from V and 4 bases from J, with 7 bases in between. Germline CDR1 reads SNHLY; CDR2 reads FYNNEI.

The rearrangement uses TRBV19 and TRBJ2-3, with D tentatively TRBD2 (5 bases). This CDR3 spans 16 amino acids. Trimming took off 6 bases at V and 0 bases at J, with 16 bases between the two ends. Germline CDR1 is LNHDA and CDR2 is SQIVND (reference sequence). CDR3 region: CASSSGSHSSTDTQYF. Here the CDR3 DNA reads TGTGCCAGTAGCAGCGGAAGTCATTCTAGCACAGATACGCAGTATTTT.

The chain couples TRBV29-1 to TRBJ2-1, with 10 bases aligning to TRBD1. This CDR3 region has 12 residues. CDR1 SQVTM and CDR2 ANQGSEA come from the germline V gene. J gave up 9 bases and V 7 bases, and 6 bases lay outside the gene matches. In DNA, the CDR3 is TGCAGCGGCACGACAGGGGGCGTTGAGCAGTTCTTC. It specifies CSGTTGGVEQFF.

This clone was seen more than once but under ten times. The V call is TRBV30, the J call TRBJ2-7, with TRBD1 matching over 10 bases. V trimming: 1 base; J trimming: 1 base; junction bases outside the gene matches: 10. CDR1 and CDR2 (germline): GTSNPN, SVGIG (reference sequence). The CDR3 covers 17 residues. CDR3 DNA: TGTGCCTGGAGTGCACAATCGGGACAGGGGAGGTCCTACGAGCAGTACTTC. Translated: CAWSAQSGQGRSYEQYF.

This clone was recorded once. The rearrangement links TRBV4-2 to TRBJ2-5, with a possible D match to TRBD2 (6 bases). The CDR3 loop spans 17 amino acids. Germline V gene data show CDR1 as LGHNA and CDR2 as YNFKEQ. V was clipped by 0 bases and J by 0 bases, with 14 bases between them. Here the CDR3 DNA reads TGTGCCAGCAGCCAAGAATTCGCGGGGACGTACCAAGAGACCCAGTACTTC. Protein product: CASSQEFAGTYQETQYF.

The V and J genes are TRBV5-1 and TRBJ2-5, with no clear D. The germline CDR1 and CDR2 sequences are SGHRS and YFSETQ. The length of the CDR3 is 12 residues. V dropped 2 bases and J dropped 2 bases, with 4 bases sitting between them. CDR3 protein: CASSLAQETQYF. The CDR3 bases are TGCGCCAGCAGCTTAGCTCAAGAGACCCAGTACTTC.

The chain couples TRBV5-1 to TRBJ2-1; the D is unclear. Looked up from germline, CDR1 is SGHRS and CDR2 is YFSETQ. Trimming removed 1 base from V and 6 bases from J, with 5 bases in between. This CDR3 is 12 amino acids long. CDR3 region: CASSLPLNEQFF. CDR3 coding DNA: TGCGCCAGCAGCTTGCCCCTCAATGAGCAGTTCTTC.

This clone was picked up one time. V and J are TRBV7-2 and TRBJ2-7; the match to TRBD2 covers 8 bases. The CDR3 covers 15 residues. Germline V gene lookup returns CDR1 SGHTA and CDR2 FQGNSA. Trimming cost V 2 bases and J 6 bases; bases outside gene matches: 9. This CDR3 reads CASSLQAGDTGEQYF. CDR3 sequence (DNA): TGTGCCAGCAGCTTACAAGCGGGAGATACCGGCGAGCAGTACTTC.

J is TRBJ2-1 and V is TRBV5-1; 8 nucleotides line up with TRBD2. Germline lookup yields CDR1 SGHRS and CDR2 YFSETQ. The CDR3 runs 16 residues. With V trimmed by 2 bases and J by 3 bases, 7 bases remained unmatched. The CDR3 region has the DNA TGCGCCAGCAGCTTAACAAGCGGGAGTTACTACAATGAGCAGTTCTTC. As protein: CASSLTSGSYYNEQFF.

The V and J genes are TRBV9 and TRBJ1-5; a possible D gene is TRBD1 (6 bases). V was shortened by 3 bases and J by 7 bases, with 20 bases between the two germline ends. From germline, CDR1 is SGDLS and CDR2 YYNGEE. The CDR3 extends over 16 amino acids. CDR3 amino acids: CASSGGRGQGGQPQHF. The CDR3 region has the DNA TGTGCCAGCAGCGGGGGGCGGGGGCAGGGCGGGCAGCCCCAGCATTTT. Full variable domain (missing parts from reference TRBV9 and TRBJ1-5): DSGVTQTPKHLITATGQRVTLRCSPRSGDLSVYWYQQSLDQGLQFLIQYYNGEERAKGNILERFSAQQFPDLHSELNLSSLELGDSALYFCASSGGRGQGGQPQHFGDGTRLSIL.

The rearrangement links TRBV4-3 to TRBJ2-1; 9 bases match TRBD2. The CDR3 spans 17 residues. Per germline, CDR1 LGHNA and CDR2 YSLEER. V lost 1 base, J lost 3 bases, and 7 bases stayed unmatched. CDR3 residues: CASSQGSSGIIYNEQFF. CDR3 nucleotide sequence: TGCGCCAGCAGCCAAGGTTCTAGCGGGATAATCTACAATGAGCAGTTCTTC.

This clone was seen a few times. The rearrangement links TRBV18 to TRBJ2-5, with a possible D match to TRBD2 (5 bases). CDR3 size: 17 residues. Looked up from germline, CDR1 is KGHSH and CDR2 is LQKENI. Trimming removed 6 bases from V and 4 bases from J, with 24 bases in between. The CDR3 loop reads CASSLLPDFSEGETQYF. CDR3 coding DNA: TGTGCCAGCTCCTTATTACCGGACTTCTCCGAAGGAGAGACCCAGTACTTC.

This chain joins TRBV14 and TRBJ1-2, with D tentatively TRBD1 (6 bases). The germline V and J ends were trimmed by 3 bases and 7 bases, with 12 bases remaining between them. The germline CDR1 and CDR2 sequences are SGHDN and FVKESK. The CDR3 runs 13 residues. CDR3 sequence: CASSHGQSFGYTF. The CDR3 region has the DNA TGTGCCAGCAGCCACGGACAGTCTTTTGGCTACACCTTC.

V usage is TRBV6-1 and J usage is TRBJ2-2, with D uncertain. Trimming cost V 5 bases and J 2 bases, with 6 bases left between them. The CDR3 is 13 amino acids. Per germline, CDR1 MNHNS and CDR2 SASEGT. In DNA, the CDR3 is TGTGCCAGCAGTCCCATTAACACCGGGGAGCTGTTTTTT. Its translation: CASSPINTGELFF.

This sequence joins TRBV6-1 and TRBJ2-5, with D perhaps matching TRBD1 (6 bases). The CDR3 consists of 15 residues. The germline V gene encodes CDR1 MNHNS and CDR2 SASEGT. The V and J ends lost 7 bases and 5 bases respectively, with 20 bases between them. The CDR3 loop is CASIPSASRGETQYF. Here the CDR3 DNA reads TGTGCCAGCATACCCTCGGCTTCGAGGGGGGAGACCCAGTACTTC.

This clone was observed a few times. The CDR3 spells CASSLLMESYNEQFF. The CDR3 coding sequence is TGCGCCAGCAGCTTGCTCATGGAGTCCTACAATGAGCAGTTCTTC. The genes are TRBV5-1 and TRBJ2-1; D is undetermined. The CDR3 has 15 residues. The germline V and J ends were trimmed by 1 base and 1 base, with 9 bases remaining between them. Germline V gene lookup returns CDR1 SGHRS and CDR2 YFSETQ.

This clone was seen once. The chain couples TRBV4-3 to TRBJ2-3; maybe TRBD1 (5 bases). V was cut by 1 base and J by 6 bases, with 8 bases left in between. The CDR3 covers 13 residues. Germline loops: CDR1 LGHNA, CDR2 YSLEER. CDR3 in amino acids: CASSQVGADTQYF. The CDR3 bases are TGCGCCAGCAGCCAAGTTGGGGCCGATACGCAGTATTTT.

The V gene is TRBV7-9, the J gene TRBJ2-5; 9 bases are shared with TRBD1. J lost 4 bases, V lost 7 bases, and 4 bases had no gene match. Germline CDR1 SEHNR, CDR2 FQNEAQ (reference sequence). The CDR3 length is 13 residues. The CDR3 DNA sequence: TGTGCCAGCAACCAACAGGGGGCAGAGACCCAGTACTTC. Translating it yields CASNQQGAETQYF.

V gene TRBV28 combines with J gene TRBJ1-2; D perhaps matches TRBD1 (5 bases). Trimming pared 8 bases from V and 0 bases from J, leaving 10 bases between. Germline CDR1 MDHEN, CDR2 SYDVKM. The length of the CDR3 is 13 residues. CDR3 nucleotides: TGTGCCAGCTACGCAGGGACTAACTATGGCTACACCTTC. This sequence encodes CASYAGTNYGYTF.

CDR3 coding DNA: TGCGCCAGCATGGTGAAGGGGGGGCCGACGCAGTATTTT. This gives the protein CASMVKGGPTQYF. The chain is built from TRBV5-1 and TRBJ2-3; the D gene is possibly TRBD2 (7 bases). The CDR3 contains 13 residues. Trimming took off 6 bases at V and 9 bases at J, with 17 bases between the two ends. CDR1 is SGHRS and CDR2 is YFSETQ in the germline V gene.

V is TRBV28 and J is TRBJ2-1; 7 positions match TRBD2. The CDR3 is 15 residues long. In germline, CDR1 is MDHEN, CDR2 SYDVKM. Trimming cost V 4 bases and J 6 bases; bases outside gene matches: 9. The CDR3: CASSSPGGRANEQFF. The DNA of the CDR3 is TGTGCCAGCAGTTCACCGGGAGGCCGGGCCAATGAGCAGTTCTTC. The full variable domain, in which reference TRBV28 and TRBJ2-1 provide the parts outside the CDR3, is DVKVTQSSRYLVKRTGEKVFLECVQDMDHENMFWYRQDPGLGLRLIYFSYDVKMKEKGDIPEGYSVSREKKERFSLILESASTNQTSMYLCASSSPGGRANEQFFGPGTRLTVL.